The rows below give T cell receptor beta chains drawn from one sample of a study of blood T cell repertoires in COVID-19. Measured with immunoSEQ multiplex PCR; TCRdb has only the in-frame clones, and not every one. The data show a few hundred thousand clones, 80% to 90% seen once. Sequenced material: peripheral blood. The receptors shown here come from a man aged 30 to 39 with active or convalescent COVID-19. CDR3s include the opening cysteine and the closing phenylalanine or tryptophan. D genes are given only for firm matches. Rows give clone size only sometimes, using once, few, many, or a class for an expanded clone.

d_call clone_size j_call v_call cdr3_nt cdr3_aa
- few TRBJ2-1 TRBV21-1 TGTGCCAGCAGCAACGAGGGCTTCGGGAATGAGCAGTTCTTC CASSNEGFGNEQFF
TRBD1 - TRBJ1-6 TRBV28 TGTGCCAGCAGTGGATCTCCCGGGACAGGGGGTTCACCCCTCCACTTT CASSGSPGTGGSPLHF
- - TRBJ2-3 TRBV6-5 TGTGCCAGCGGGAGTGGGTCACCAGATACGCAGTATTTT CASGSGSPDTQYF
- - TRBJ1-6 TRBV4-2 TGTGCCAGCAGAGGGAGCTCCTATAATTCACCCCTCCACTTT CASRGSSYNSPLHF
TRBD2 once TRBJ2-7 TRBV19 TGTGCCAGTAGTACCTCGACGACTAGCGGGAGGGACGAGCAGTACTTC CASSTSTTSGRDEQYF
- - TRBJ2-1 TRBV7-6 TGTGCCAGCAGCTTAGCTTCGCTGAGCTCCTACAATGAGCAGTTCTTC CASSLASLSSYNEQFF
TRBD1 few TRBJ1-5 TRBV27 TGTGCCAGCAGTTTCGGGCAGGGGGGTCAGCCCCAGCATTTT CASSFGQGGQPQHF
- - TRBJ1-1 TRBV9 TGTGCCAGCAGCCCGAAGGGGGTTCGGGGGAACACTGAAGCTTTCTTT CASSPKGVRGNTEAFF
- - TRBJ2-7 TRBV10-1 TGCGCCAGCAGGATGGGCCTTAAACAGAGTCTCTACTACGAGCAGTACTTC CASRMGLKQSLYYEQYF
- few TRBJ1-1 TRBV5-5 TGTGCCAGCAGCGATCCAGTCCGTGCTGAAGCTTTCTTT CASSDPVRAEAFF
TRBD1 - TRBJ1-2 TRBV28 TGTGCCAGCAGTATACCGGGACAGGGCTACTATGGCTACACCTTC CASSIPGQGYYGYTF
- - TRBJ1-5 TRBV6-5 TGTGCCAGCAACCGGGTGTTTGGTCAGCCCCAGCATTTT CASNRVFGQPQHF
- - TRBJ1-6 TRBV7-2 TGTGCCAGCAGCTTAGGCGTGACGGGGAATTCACCCCTCCACTTT CASSLGVTGNSPLHF
- - TRBJ2-7 TRBV29-1 TGCAGCGCCACGAACAGGTACTACGAGCAGTACTTC CSATNRYYEQYF
- - TRBJ1-1 TRBV4-2 TGTGCCAGCAGCCAAGTAACGGCAGGTGTTAACACTGAAGCTTTCTTT CASSQVTAGVNTEAFF
TRBD1 - TRBJ2-3 TRBV18 TGTGCCAGCTCACCTGGGACAGGGGGTACAGATACGCAGTATTTT CASSPGTGGTDTQYF
TRBD1 - TRBJ2-6 TRBV7-2 TGTGCCAGCAGTCCGACAGGGGGCAGGGGGGCCAACGTCCTGACTTTC CASSPTGGRGANVLTF
- - TRBJ2-7 TRBV5-1 TGCGCCAGCAGCTTGTGGGACAACAATTCCGAGCAGTACTTC CASSLWDNNSEQYF
TRBD2 once TRBJ2-1 TRBV18 TGTGCCAGCTCACCACTCGACGCGGGGGGGCGAGATGAGCAGTTCTTC CASSPLDAGGRDEQFF
- - TRBJ1-2 TRBV5-1 TGCGCCAGCAGCTTGGACAGAGATGGCTACACCTTC CASSLDRDGYTF
- - TRBJ2-5 TRBV11-3 TGTGCCAGCAGCTTGTCGCGGCAGCCGGAGACCCAGTACTTC CASSLSRQPETQYF
- - TRBJ1-5 TRBV6-4 TGTGCCACCGAAAGGAGGGGACGTCAGCCCCAGCATTTT CATERRGRQPQHF
TRBD2 few TRBJ2-2 TRBV30 TGTGCCTGGACCCGACTAGCGGGAACCCGCACCGGGGAGCTGTTTTTT CAWTRLAGTRTGELFF
- - TRBJ1-5 TRBV10-1 TGCGCCAGCAGCGGTCCTTCTCCCCACCTTCAGCGCCAGCATTTT CASSGPSPHLQRQHF
TRBD1 - TRBJ1-5 TRBV7-2 TGTGCCAGCAGCTTAGTATCGGGACAGGATCAGCCCCAGCATTTT CASSLVSGQDQPQHF
TRBD1 - TRBJ1-4 TRBV5-1 TGCGCCAGCAGCGGGGGGGACAGGGAAACTAATGAAAAACTGTTTTTT CASSGGDRETNEKLFF
TRBD2 - TRBJ2-1 TRBV4-2 TGTGCCAGCAGCCGTGCTTCTATAGGGCTAGCGGGAGGGCGGAACTACAATGAGCAGTTCTTC CASSRASIGLAGGRNYNEQFF